These T cell receptor beta chains were read from a single sample in a study of blood T cell repertoires in COVID-19. The repertoire was sequenced with immunoSEQ multiplex PCR; TCRdb's copy has only in-frame clones and lacks some. This table holds 90,000 to 130,000 clones, about 90% found once. The sample comprised peripheral blood. These receptors all come from a human donor in a cohort sampled during active COVID-19. Each CDR3 is given with its conserved first and last residue. D genes are given only for firm matches. A clone size is listed for some rows: how often the clone was seen (once, few, many), or a class if it is expanded.

D gene	J gene	V gene	clone size	CDR3 DNA	CDR3 protein
NA	TRBJ1-4	TRBV19	NA	TGTGCCAGTACCCGCCCGGGGGCAACTAATGAAAAACTGTTTTTT	CASTRPGATNEKLFF
NA	TRBJ1-6	TRBV9	NA	TGTGCCAGCAGCGTTACAGGAGAAGGCAATTCACCCCTCCACTTT	CASSVTGEGNSPLHF
TRBD1	TRBJ1-1	TRBV5-1	NA	TGCGCCAGCAGCCGCGACAGGGAGAACACTGAAGCTTTCTTT	CASSRDRENTEAFF
NA	TRBJ1-4	TRBV5-4	few	TGTGCCAGCAGCCCCTCTTGGCCTGCAACTAATGAAAAACTGTTTTTT	CASSPSWPATNEKLFF
NA	TRBJ1-2	TRBV30	NA	TGTGCCTGGAGTCCTCGGGCCTTAGACTCGGGGGGCTACACCTTC	CAWSPRALDSGGYTF
TRBD1	TRBJ1-6	TRBV2	many	TGTGCCACCCGCGAGGACAGGGGGTCAAATTCACCCCTCCACTTT	CATREDRGSNSPLHF
TRBD1	TRBJ1-5	TRBV2	NA	TGTGCCAGCAGTCCCGGACAGGGGGCCTATCAGCCCCAGCATTTT	CASSPGQGAYQPQHF
NA	TRBJ1-1	TRBV9	NA	TGTGCCAGCAGCGTAGCGGGTCAAGCCACTGAAGCTTTCTTT	CASSVAGQATEAFF
NA	TRBJ1-5	TRBV18	NA	TGTGCCAGCTCACCGGACAGATATCAGCCCCAGCATTTT	CASSPDRYQPQHF
TRBD2	TRBJ2-5	TRBV6-5	NA	TGTGCCAGCAGCGTCGGACTAGCGGGCGGAAAGACCCAGTACTTC	CASSVGLAGGKTQYF